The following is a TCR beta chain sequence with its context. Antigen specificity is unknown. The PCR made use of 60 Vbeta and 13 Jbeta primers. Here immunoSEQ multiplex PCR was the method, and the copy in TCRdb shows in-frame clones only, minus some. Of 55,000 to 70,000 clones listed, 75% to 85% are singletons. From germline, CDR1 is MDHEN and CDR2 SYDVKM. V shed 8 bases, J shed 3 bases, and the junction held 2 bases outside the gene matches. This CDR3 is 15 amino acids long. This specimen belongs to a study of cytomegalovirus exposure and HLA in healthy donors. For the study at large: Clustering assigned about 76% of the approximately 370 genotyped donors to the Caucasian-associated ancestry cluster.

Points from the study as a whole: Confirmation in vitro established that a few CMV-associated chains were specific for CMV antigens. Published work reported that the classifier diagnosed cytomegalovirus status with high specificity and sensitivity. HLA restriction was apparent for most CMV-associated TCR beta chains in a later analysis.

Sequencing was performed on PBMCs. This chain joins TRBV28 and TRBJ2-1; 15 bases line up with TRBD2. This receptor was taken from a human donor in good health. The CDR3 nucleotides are TGTGCCAGCGGACTAGCGGGGGGGCACTACAATGAGCAGTTCTTC. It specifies CASGLAGGHYNEQFF.